This T cell receptor beta chain was identified during a study of OX40 agonist ivuxolimab in advanced cancers. In germline, CDR1 is LNHDA, CDR2 SQIVND (reference sequence). With 0 bases removed from V and 0 bases from J, the gap between germline ends came to 11 bases. The CDR3 totals 17 residues. Some clones are missing from TCRdb's copy, which holds only in-frame ones; the method was immunoSEQ multiplex PCR. The repertoire holds more than 9,500 clones, with under 85% as singletons. Sequencing used CD4+ or CD8+ T cells sorted from blood, obtained in a trial of the OX40 agonist ivuxolimab. The chain couples TRBV19 to TRBJ1-4; no clear D gene. This receptor was obtained from an adult with an advanced solid tumor such as melanoma, head and neck, liver or kidney cancer. The CDR3 reads CASSIDEGWATNEKLFF. In DNA form, the CDR3 reads TGTGCCAGTAGTATAGATGAAGGTTGGGCAACTAATGAAAAACTGTTTTTT.